The 2 T cell receptor beta chains given below trace back to one sample, sequenced in a study of cytomegalovirus exposure and HLA in healthy donors. Amplification used 60 Vbeta primers and 13 Jbeta primers. Sequenced by immunoSEQ multiplex PCR; TCRdb stores in-frame clones only, minus some. Among around 170,000 clones listed, more than 75% were seen once. The sequenced sample was PBMCs. Every receptor here comes from a woman younger than 30 in good health and CMV-seronegative.

CDR3 in DNA: TGTGCCAGCAGTGTTGAAGCGGGAGGGGATACGCAGTATTTT. Translated: CASSVEAGGDTQYF. The chain recombines TRBV6-4 with TRBJ2-3; 10 nucleotides match TRBD2. The germline V gene encodes CDR1 MRHNA and CDR2 SNTAGT. CDR3 length equals 14 residues. V lost 4 bases, J lost 6 bases, and 4 bases stayed unmatched.

The genes are TRBV28 and TRBJ2-1, with unresolved D. Germline CDR1 is MDHEN and CDR2 is SYDVKM. The length of the CDR3 is 11 residues. Trimming left V 8 bases short and J 0 bases short, with 2 bases between. The CDR3 coding sequence is TGTGCCAGCCTCTCCTACAATGAGCAGTTCTTC. Its translation is CASLSYNEQFF.